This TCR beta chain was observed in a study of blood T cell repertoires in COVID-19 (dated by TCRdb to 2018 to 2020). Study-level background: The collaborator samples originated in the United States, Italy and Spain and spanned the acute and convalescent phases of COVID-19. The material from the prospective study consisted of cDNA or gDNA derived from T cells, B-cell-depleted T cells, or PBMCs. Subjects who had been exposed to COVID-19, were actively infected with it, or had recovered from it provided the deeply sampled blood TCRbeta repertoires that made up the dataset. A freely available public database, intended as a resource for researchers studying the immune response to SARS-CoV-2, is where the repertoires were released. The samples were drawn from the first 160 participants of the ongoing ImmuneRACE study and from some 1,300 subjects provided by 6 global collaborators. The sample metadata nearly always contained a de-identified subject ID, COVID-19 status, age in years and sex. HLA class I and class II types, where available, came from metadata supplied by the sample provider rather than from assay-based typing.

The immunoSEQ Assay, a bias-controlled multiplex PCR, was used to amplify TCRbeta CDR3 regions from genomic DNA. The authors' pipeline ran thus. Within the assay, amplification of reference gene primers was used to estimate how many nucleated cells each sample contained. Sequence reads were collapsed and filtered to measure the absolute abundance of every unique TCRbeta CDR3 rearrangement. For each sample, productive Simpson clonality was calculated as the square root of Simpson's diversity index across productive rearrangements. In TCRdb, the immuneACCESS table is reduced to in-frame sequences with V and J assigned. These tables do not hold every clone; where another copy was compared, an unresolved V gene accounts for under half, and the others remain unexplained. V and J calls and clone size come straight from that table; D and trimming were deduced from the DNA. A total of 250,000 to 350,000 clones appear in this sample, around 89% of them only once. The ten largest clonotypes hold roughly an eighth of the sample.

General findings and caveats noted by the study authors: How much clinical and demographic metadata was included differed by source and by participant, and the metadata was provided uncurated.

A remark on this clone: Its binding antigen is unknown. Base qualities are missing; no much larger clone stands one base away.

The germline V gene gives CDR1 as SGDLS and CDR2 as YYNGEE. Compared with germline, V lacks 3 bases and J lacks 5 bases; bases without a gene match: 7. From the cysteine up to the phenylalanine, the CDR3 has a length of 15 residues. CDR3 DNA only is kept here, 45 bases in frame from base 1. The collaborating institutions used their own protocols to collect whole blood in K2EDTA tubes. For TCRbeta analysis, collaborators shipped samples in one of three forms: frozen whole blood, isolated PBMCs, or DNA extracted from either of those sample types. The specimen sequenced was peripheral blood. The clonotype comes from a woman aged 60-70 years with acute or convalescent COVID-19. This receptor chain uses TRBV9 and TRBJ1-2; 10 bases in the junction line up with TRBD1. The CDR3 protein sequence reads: CASSERQGAWYGYTF. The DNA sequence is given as TGTGCCAGCAGCGAGCGACAGGGGGCGTGGTATGGCTACACCTTC.